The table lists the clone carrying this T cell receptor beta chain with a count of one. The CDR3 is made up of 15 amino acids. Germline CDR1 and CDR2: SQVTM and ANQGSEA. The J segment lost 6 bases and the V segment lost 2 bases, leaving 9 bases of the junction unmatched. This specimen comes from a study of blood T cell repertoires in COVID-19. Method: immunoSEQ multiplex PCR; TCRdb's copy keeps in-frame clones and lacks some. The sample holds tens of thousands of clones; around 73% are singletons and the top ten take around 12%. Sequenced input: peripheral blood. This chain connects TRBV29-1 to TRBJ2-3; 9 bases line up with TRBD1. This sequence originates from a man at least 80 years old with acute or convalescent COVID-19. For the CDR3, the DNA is TGCAGCGTTGAACGGACAGGGGCGATTTTTGATACGCAGTATTTT. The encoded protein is CSVERTGAIFDTQYF.